This T cell receptor beta chain was obtained from a study of blood T cells in healthy people across ages. PCR was performed a second time for roughly 7 to 12 cycles using a sample-barcoded 5' primer and a J-beta primer mix. TCRdb reprocessed the 5' RACE reads via MiXCR and lists one record per CDR3 protein. Of fewer than 700,000 distinct CDR3 sequences listed, around 41% are singletons. This CDR3 comprises 15 residues. Trimming took 10 bases from V and 4 from J; bases not matched to a gene: 13. The germline CDR1 and CDR2 sequences are MDHEN and SYDVKM. The chain is built from TRBV28 and TRBJ2-7, with 10 bases fitting TRBD1. The source is an elderly man in good health. The sample was blood. CDR3 coding DNA: TGTGCCAACAGGGGACAGGGGCGCCGAGGGTACGAGCAGTACTTC. It translates to CANRGQGRRGYEQYF.